The rows below give T cell receptor beta chains drawn from one sample of a study of blood T cell repertoires in COVID-19. The repertoire was sequenced with immunoSEQ multiplex PCR; TCRdb's copy has only in-frame clones and lacks some. The sample contains 350,000 to 450,000 clones, about 90% of which appear only once. Source material: peripheral blood. Receptor source: a woman aged 60-75 years with COVID-19, enrolled during active disease. Each CDR3 is given with its conserved first and last residue.

CDR3aa	v_gene	j_gene
CASSRPQGSYGYTF	TRBV5-4	TRBJ1-2
CSARGGVEYF	TRBV20-1	TRBJ2-7
CASSHITGSSYEQYF	TRBV14	TRBJ2-7
CASSPHRTRSLVGNQPQHF	TRBV19	TRBJ1-5
CASSLPSGTGQGNTIYF	TRBV28	TRBJ1-3
CASSLDPASGGGTDTQYF	TRBV28	TRBJ2-3
CASSTGTAYGYTF	TRBV5-4	TRBJ1-2
CASSVGFRADNSPLHF	TRBV9	TRBJ1-6
CASSLMSGKGKTQYF	TRBV28	TRBJ2-5
CASSLAPPTGSSYEQYF	TRBV7-6	TRBJ2-7
CASTGSETFYNEQFF	TRBV5-1	TRBJ2-1
CASSWSLAGELFF	TRBV19	TRBJ2-2
CASSVGSGSDGYTF	TRBV9	TRBJ1-2
CASSRTGALEQFF	TRBV5-4	TRBJ2-1
CASSPPPGGQPQHF	TRBV18	TRBJ1-5
CASRVAPAPETQYF	TRBV2	TRBJ2-5
CASSIEQGDATNEKLFF	TRBV19	TRBJ1-4
CASSVGGLEANYGYTF	TRBV2	TRBJ1-2
CASSIDISYEQYF	TRBV19	TRBJ2-7
CASSNSGTANQPQHF	TRBV6-6	TRBJ1-5
CASSETYEQYF	TRBV7-9	TRBJ2-7
CASSSQETQYF	TRBV18	TRBJ2-5
CASSFSVETEAFF	TRBV7-9	TRBJ1-1
CASSPASGDTDTQYF	TRBV5-4	TRBJ2-3
CSATDMADEQYF	TRBV20-1	TRBJ2-7
CAIRAGQDNSPLHF	TRBV10-3	TRBJ1-6
CASRLRGDGDTIYF	TRBV5-6	TRBJ1-3
CASAGRGDLNYGYTF	TRBV19	TRBJ1-2
CASSAVNYGYTF	TRBV3-1/TRBV3-2	TRBJ1-2
CSVEVRVGYGYTF	TRBV29-1	TRBJ1-2
CASSLAGGGADTQYF	TRBV7-9	TRBJ2-3
CATSSAQGNGYTF	TRBV15	TRBJ1-2
CAISGTGSAEAFF	TRBV10-3	TRBJ1-1
CASSERGANTGELFF	TRBV9	TRBJ2-2
CASSLGRDGGELFF	TRBV5-1	TRBJ2-2
CASSQDSFRGDTQYF	TRBV3-1/TRBV3-2	TRBJ2-3
CASSPRGTRDNSPLHF	TRBV27	TRBJ1-6
CAISGSSNQETQYF	TRBV10-3	TRBJ2-5
CASSVVEGAAAFF	TRBV9	TRBJ1-1
CASIGSGVYEQYF	TRBV2	TRBJ2-7
CATSRDRRGRYGYTF	TRBV15	TRBJ1-2
CASSRDRDYDGYTF	TRBV7-9	TRBJ1-2